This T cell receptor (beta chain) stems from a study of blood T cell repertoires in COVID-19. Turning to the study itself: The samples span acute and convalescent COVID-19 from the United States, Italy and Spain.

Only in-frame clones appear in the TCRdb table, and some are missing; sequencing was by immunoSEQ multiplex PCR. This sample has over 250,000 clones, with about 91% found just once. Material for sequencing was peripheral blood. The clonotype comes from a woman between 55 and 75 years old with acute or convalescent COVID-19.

The CDR3 reads CAISDREDNQPQHF. For the CDR3, the DNA is TGTGCCATCAGTGATCGAGAGGACAATCAGCCCCAGCATTTT. The rearrangement joins TRBV10-3 to TRBJ1-5, with D unresolved. The CDR3 has 14 residues. Germline loops: CDR1 ENHRY, CDR2 SYGVKD. The V and J ends lost 3 bases and 3 bases respectively, with 9 bases between them.